Following are 20 T cell receptor beta chains from one sample sequenced in a study of control samples from healthy donors and cancer patients. TCRdb's copy holds only in-frame clones and misses some; the assay was immunoSEQ multiplex PCR. This table holds 100,000 to 120,000 clones, roughly 90% found once. Specimen: PBMCs. These receptor sequences come from a woman between 55 and 75 years old with lung cancer.

The chain recombines TRBV12-3 or TRBV12-4 with TRBJ1-4, with D possibly being TRBD1 (5 bases). The CDR3 has 13 residues. With 6 bases removed from V and 8 bases from J, the gap between germline ends came to 13 bases. Here the CDR3 DNA reads TGTGCCAGCAGCCTAAATGGGGCCGAAAAACTGTTTTTT. Residues: CASSLNGAEKLFF.

This clone was recorded once. This chain links TRBV30 with TRBJ1-1; 11 bases fit TRBD1. V dropped 3 bases and J dropped 4; count of bases not matched to a gene: 7. The CDR3 sequence is 15 residues long. The germline V gene has CDR1 GTSNPN and CDR2 SVGIG (reference sequence). CDR3 bases: TGTGCCTGGAGGTCCCCTGGACAGGGGGCCACTGAAGCTTTCTTT. Its translation: CAWRSPGQGATEAFF.

Comment on this clone: The junction departs from germline at one end; a sequencing error may be responsible. The CDR3 DNA reads as TGTGCCAGCAGGGAAGACTGGGTCATAGCCAATCAGCCCCAGCATTTT. Translated, it gives CASREDWVIANQPQHF. The chain links TRBV2 to TRBJ1-5; the D is unclear. The germline CDR1 and CDR2 sequences are SNHLY and FYNNEI. The CDR3 runs 16 residues.

This sequence joins TRBV6-6 and TRBJ1-2; unclear D gene. Germline CDR1 and CDR2: MNHNY and SVGAGI (reference sequence). V was clipped by 7 bases and J by 1 base, with 4 bases between them. There are 11 residues in the CDR3. CDR3 DNA sequence: TGTGCCAGCACGGGTAACTATGGCTACACCTTC. This gives the protein CASTGNYGYTF.

The chain carries TRBV15 and TRBJ2-6, with D uncertain. Trimming removed 0 bases at V and 3 bases at J, with 3 bases between. Germline V CDR1 and CDR2: LNHNV, YYDKDF (reference sequence). The CDR3 sequence is 14 residues long. The CDR3 sequence: CATSRDGGANVLTF. Here the CDR3 DNA reads TGTGCCACCAGCAGAGATGGTGGGGCCAACGTCCTGACTTTC.

The chain has TRBV28 and TRBJ1-1, with D unclear. Trimming removed 3 bases at V and 0 bases at J, with 14 bases between. Germline CDR1 reads MDHEN; CDR2 reads SYDVKM. The CDR3 has 16 residues. CDR3 loop: CASSFGIPVMNTEAFF. CDR3 DNA: TGTGCCAGCAGTTTTGGGATCCCGGTTATGAACACTGAAGCTTTCTTT.

To note about this clone: At the DNA level, this CDR3 is encoded by other sequences in the same sample as well. The J gene is TRBJ1-1, the V gene TRBV7-3; 8 nucleotides align to TRBD1. Germline V gives CDR1 SGHTA, CDR2 FQGTGA. The J segment lost 1 base and the V segment lost 5 bases, leaving 12 bases of the junction unmatched. CDR3 length equals 17 residues. CDR3 region: CASSTVLRGPGNTEAFF. The DNA of the CDR3 is TGTGCCAGCAGCACAGTCCTCAGGGGGCCCGGGAACACTGAAGCTTTCTTT.

The J gene is TRBJ2-3, the V gene TRBV3-1 (or the pseudogene TRBV3-2); 16 bases map to TRBD2. The germline gives CDR1 LGHDT, CDR2 YNNKEL (reference sequence). This CDR3 comprises 19 residues. V lost 1 base, J lost 1 base, and 5 bases stayed unmatched. CDR3 nucleotide sequence: TGTGCCAGCAGCCAAGTTGGGACTAGCGGGAGGGCCGGCACAGATACGCAGTATTTT. Amino acids: CASSQVGTSGRAGTDTQYF.

V gene TRBV19 combines with J gene TRBJ1-2; D possibly corresponds to TRBD1 (6 bases). This CDR3 spans 14 amino acids. The V gene's germline CDR1 is LNHDA and CDR2 SQIVND (reference sequence). V lost 7 bases and J 1 base, leaving 13 bases between the germline ends. CDR3 DNA sequence: TGTGCCAGTACCCCGACAGGAGTTAACTATGGCTACACCTTC. Protein product: CASTPTGVNYGYTF. Using reference TRBV19 and TRBJ1-2 for the parts outside the CDR3, the full variable domain is DGGITQSPKYLFRKEGQNVTLSCEQNLNHDAMYWYRQDPGQGLRLIYYSQIVNDFQKGDIAEGYSVSREKKESFPLTVTSAQKNPTAFYLCASTPTGVNYGYTFGSGTRLTVV.

The chain combines TRBV3-1 (or the pseudogene TRBV3-2) with TRBJ2-1; 7 bases agree with TRBD2. CDR3 size: 19 residues. The V and J ends lost 1 base and 1 base, in that order; junction bases with no gene match: 13. Germline CDR1 and CDR2: LGHDT and YNNKEL (reference sequence). The CDR3 DNA reads as TGTGCCAGCAGCCAAGGGGACCCTTGGCGGGAGAGATCCTACAATGAGCAGTTCTTC. Translation gives CASSQGDPWRERSYNEQFF.

Only one count was recorded for this clone. V usage is TRBV19 and J usage is TRBJ1-2; D call uncertain. V dropped 7 bases and J dropped 2 bases, with 14 bases sitting between them. The CDR3 extends over 14 amino acids. Germline CDR1 LNHDA, CDR2 SQIVND (reference sequence). CDR3: CASNPREGNYGYTF. The DNA of the CDR3 is TGTGCCAGTAACCCTCGGGAGGGCAACTATGGCTACACCTTC.

The rearrangement links TRBV3-1 (or the pseudogene TRBV3-2) to TRBJ2-5, with 7 bases lining up with TRBD1. Germline CDR1 and CDR2: LGHDT and YNNKEL (reference sequence). The CDR3 is 14 residues long. With V trimmed by 4 bases and J by 2 bases, 4 bases remained unmatched. In DNA form, the CDR3 reads TGTGCCAGCAGCCCCCGACAGGGACAAGAGACCCAGTACTTC. Protein: CASSPRQGQETQYF.

This clone was seen just once. The gene calls are TRBV19 and TRBJ1-3, with D possibly matching TRBD1 (5 bases). In germline, CDR1 is LNHDA, CDR2 SQIVND (reference sequence). The CDR3 runs to 15 residues. Trimming stripped 9 bases from V and 8 bases from J, with 23 bases between. CDR3 coding DNA: TGTGCCAGCAGACAGACATCAGGGAAAGCGGACACCATATATTTT. This encodes CASRQTSGKADTIYF.

This clone was seen once. The chain employs TRBV5-1 and TRBJ1-4; tentatively, D is TRBD1 (6 bases). CDR1 is SGHRS, CDR2 YFSETQ, per germline. The CDR3 covers 17 residues. The germline V and J ends were trimmed by 4 bases and 3 bases, with 19 bases remaining between them. This CDR3 reads CASSPGDGGQANEKLFF. In DNA, the CDR3 is TGCGCCAGCAGCCCGGGAGACGGGGGGCAGGCTAATGAAAAACTGTTTTTT.

The table lists this clone with a few counts. The chain combines TRBV5-1 with TRBJ2-7; weak D call: TRBD1 (6 bases). The CDR3 has 17 amino acids. V was shortened by 1 base and J by 2 bases, with 19 bases between the two germline ends. Germline assignment: CDR1 SGHRS and CDR2 YFSETQ. The CDR3 sequence is CASSLSFRLAGAYEQYF. The CDR3 bases are TGCGCCAGCAGCTTGAGTTTTAGATTAGCAGGGGCCTACGAGCAGTACTTC.

This chain links TRBV7-2 with TRBJ2-5, with 10 bases fitting TRBD2. The ends lost 5 bases at V and 2 bases at J; junction bases unmatched: 8. Germline V lookup: CDR1 SGHTA, CDR2 FQGNSA. The CDR3 spans 16 residues. The CDR3 DNA reads TGTGCCAGCAGCCTAGTAGCGGGGGGCCAACAAGAGACCCAGTACTTC. This codes for CASSLVAGGQQETQYF.

The V gene is TRBV9, the J gene TRBJ2-5; 7 positions agree with TRBD2. V shed 1 base and J 5 bases; nucleotides not matched to a gene: 2. This CDR3 comprises 13 residues. The germline V gene encodes CDR1 SGDLS and CDR2 YYNGEE. In DNA, the CDR3 is TGTGCCAGCAGCGTAAGGGGAGGGGAGACCCAGTACTTC. This encodes CASSVRGGETQYF.

The V gene is TRBV5-1, the J gene TRBJ1-6; D possibly corresponds to TRBD1 (5 bases). The CDR3 has 16 residues. Germline-derived CDR1 and CDR2 are SGHRS and YFSETQ. V lost 4 bases and J 8 bases, leaving 19 bases between the germline ends. This chain's CDR3 is CASSALGDLTDSPLHF. CDR3 in DNA: TGCGCCAGCAGCGCCCTCGGCGACCTGACAGATTCACCCCTCCACTTT. Full variable domain (rest looked up from reference TRBV5-1 and TRBJ1-6): KAGVTQTPRYLIKTRGQQVTLSCSPISGHRSVSWYQQTPGQGLQFLFEYFSETQRNKGNFPGRFSGRQFSNSRSEMNVSTLELGDSALYLCASSALGDLTDSPLHFGNGTRLTVT.

The chain combines TRBV7-3 with TRBJ2-2; D tentatively reads TRBD1 or TRBD2 (5 bases each). This CDR3 is built from 16 residues. Trimming left V 5 bases short and J 6 bases short, with 19 bases between. CDR1 is SGHTA, CDR2 FQGTGA, per germline. The CDR3 sequence: CASSPRLHLGAGELFF. CDR3 DNA: TGTGCCAGCAGCCCAAGACTCCACCTGGGGGCCGGGGAGCTGTTTTTT.

The V and J genes are TRBV19 and TRBJ1-2; a possible D gene is TRBD1 (6 bases). V lost 3 bases to trimming and J lost 2 bases, with 13 bases between them. The V gene's germline CDR1 is LNHDA and CDR2 SQIVND (reference sequence). This CDR3 spans 15 amino acids. The CDR3 here is CASSILQGPNYGYTF. CDR3 DNA: TGTGCCAGTAGTATTTTACAGGGCCCCAACTATGGCTACACCTTC.